A selection of T cell receptor beta chains follows, all from one sample in a study of chemoradiotherapy in HPV16-positive cancers. Method: immunoSEQ multiplex PCR; TCRdb's copy keeps in-frame clones and lacks some. The table records 25,000 to 35,000 clones, about 80% of them present only once. The input for sequencing was blood, taken from a patient who underwent chemoradiotherapy. These TCRs come from a human donor with HPV-associated anogenital cancer. CDR3s include the opening cysteine and the closing phenylalanine or tryptophan. Fields, in order: V gene, J gene, clone size, D gene, CDR3 DNA, CDR3 protein. D genes are given only for firm matches. Clone size appears in some rows only: once, few, many, or a class for an expanded clone.

V gene: TRBV6-1; J gene: TRBJ1-4; clone size: .; D gene: TRBD1; CDR3 DNA: TGTGCCAGCAGTGAGGGACAGGTCTCCTTTGAAAAACTGTTTTTT; CDR3 protein: CASSEGQVSFEKLFF
V gene: TRBV5-1; J gene: TRBJ2-2; clone size: once; D gene: .; CDR3 DNA: TGCGCCAGCAGCTTGGGGGCCGGGGAGCTGTTTTTT; CDR3 protein: CASSLGAGELFF
V gene: TRBV11-2; J gene: TRBJ2-1; clone size: .; D gene: .; CDR3 DNA: TGTGCCAGCAGATCGCTCCCTTCCTACAATGAGCAGTTCTTC; CDR3 protein: CASRSLPSYNEQFF
V gene: TRBV15; J gene: TRBJ1-4; clone size: .; D gene: TRBD1; CDR3 DNA: TGTGCCACCAGCAGCTCGACAGGGGGTTCGAGAAAACTGTTTTTT; CDR3 protein: CATSSSTGGSRKLFF
V gene: TRBV7-9; J gene: TRBJ1-5; clone size: .; D gene: TRBD1; CDR3 DNA: TGTGCCAGCAGCTCCTCTTCCGTGGGGACAGGGAGCAATCAGCCCCAGCATTTT; CDR3 protein: CASSSSSVGTGSNQPQHF
V gene: TRBV25-1; J gene: TRBJ1-2; clone size: .; D gene: .; CDR3 DNA: TGTGCCAGCAGTGAACCCGGGGCGGTCGGCTACACCTTC; CDR3 protein: CASSEPGAVGYTF
V gene: TRBV27; J gene: TRBJ1-2; clone size: once; D gene: .; CDR3 DNA: TGTGCCAGCAGGCCCAGGGAGGAGAACTATGGCTACACCTTC; CDR3 protein: CASRPREENYGYTF
V gene: TRBV5-1; J gene: TRBJ2-7; clone size: .; D gene: TRBD1; CDR3 DNA: TGCGCCAGCAGCTTGCAGGGGGCGTCCTACGAGCAGTACTTC; CDR3 protein: CASSLQGASYEQYF
V gene: TRBV5-1; J gene: TRBJ1-4; clone size: .; D gene: .; CDR3 DNA: TGCGCCAGCAGCTTGAGCGGCCGTACCCTAAATGAAAAACTGTTTTTT; CDR3 protein: CASSLSGRTLNEKLFF
V gene: TRBV10-2; J gene: TRBJ2-5; clone size: .; D gene: .; CDR3 DNA: TGCGCCAGCAGGGACGGACAAGGGCTTGTGGGGACCCAGTACTTC; CDR3 protein: CASRDGQGLVGTQYF
V gene: TRBV30; J gene: TRBJ2-5; clone size: once; D gene: .; CDR3 DNA: TGTGCCTGGAGTGTACGTAGATTTTCAGAAACGGGGGAGACCCAGTACTTC; CDR3 protein: CAWSVRRFSETGETQYF
V gene: TRBV30; J gene: TRBJ2-4; clone size: .; D gene: .; CDR3 DNA: TGTGCCTGGAGTTGGGATAGCGGAGCCAAAAACATTCAGTACTTC; CDR3 protein: CAWSWDSGAKNIQYF
V gene: TRBV5-1; J gene: TRBJ2-5; clone size: .; D gene: TRBD2; CDR3 DNA: TGCGCCAGCAGCTACGAAACTAGCGGGGGGGCCGGGACCCAGTACTTC; CDR3 protein: CASSYETSGGAGTQYF
V gene: TRBV27; J gene: TRBJ1-6; clone size: .; D gene: .; CDR3 DNA: TGTGCCAGCAGTTTTTCTCGGGCATTGGGACCCCTCCACTTT; CDR3 protein: CASSFSRALGPLHF
V gene: TRBV27; J gene: TRBJ1-1; clone size: once; D gene: .; CDR3 DNA: TGTGCCAGCACTCCTCGGACGAACACTGAAGCTTTCTTT; CDR3 protein: CASTPRTNTEAFF
V gene: TRBV10-3; J gene: TRBJ2-3; clone size: .; D gene: .; CDR3 DNA: TGTGCCACCACGGGCACAGATACGCAGTATTTT; CDR3 protein: CATTGTDTQYF
V gene: TRBV7-6; J gene: TRBJ1-1; clone size: few; D gene: .; CDR3 DNA: TGTGCCAGCAGCCCCGCGGTTACTGAAGCTTTCTTT; CDR3 protein: CASSPAVTEAFF
V gene: TRBV10-3; J gene: TRBJ2-2; clone size: .; D gene: .; CDR3 DNA: TGTGCCATCAGTGAGTCGGACAGTGGGGAGCTGTTTTTT; CDR3 protein: CAISESDSGELFF
V gene: TRBV29-1; J gene: TRBJ2-5; clone size: .; D gene: .; CDR3 DNA: TGCAGCGTTGAGCGACAGCAAGAGACCCAGTACTTC; CDR3 protein: CSVERQQETQYF
V gene: TRBV11-2; J gene: TRBJ1-1; clone size: .; D gene: TRBD1; CDR3 DNA: TGTGCCAGCACCACGGCAGGGGGTGGGACTGAAGCTTTCTTT; CDR3 protein: CASTTAGGGTEAFF
V gene: TRBV2; J gene: TRBJ1-1; clone size: .; D gene: .; CDR3 DNA: TGTGCCAGCAGTGAGGAACCAGGCACTGAAGCTTTCTTT; CDR3 protein: CASSEEPGTEAFF
V gene: TRBV9; J gene: TRBJ2-3; clone size: once; D gene: TRBD2; CDR3 DNA: TGTGCCAGCAGCTTGCGACTAGCGGGGGGATCAGATACGCAGTATTTT; CDR3 protein: CASSLRLAGGSDTQYF
V gene: TRBV5-1; J gene: TRBJ2-3; clone size: .; D gene: TRBD2; CDR3 DNA: TGCGCCAGCAGCTTTAGCGGGGCAGGCACAGATACGCAGTATTTT; CDR3 protein: CASSFSGAGTDTQYF
V gene: TRBV19; J gene: TRBJ2-3; clone size: .; D gene: .; CDR3 DNA: TGTGCCAGTAGCCCGAGGGGGGGCACAGATACGCAGTATTTT; CDR3 protein: CASSPRGGTDTQYF
V gene: TRBV2; J gene: TRBJ1-1; clone size: .; D gene: .; CDR3 DNA: TGTGCCAGCAGTGAAAGGCAGGACACTGAAGCTTTCTTT; CDR3 protein: CASSERQDTEAFF
V gene: TRBV15; J gene: TRBJ1-1; clone size: once; D gene: TRBD1; CDR3 DNA: TGTGCCACCAGCCCGGCAGGACAGGGGATGAACACTGAAGCTTTCTTT; CDR3 protein: CATSPAGQGMNTEAFF
V gene: TRBV2; J gene: TRBJ1-5; clone size: .; D gene: TRBD1; CDR3 DNA: TGTGCCACCAGGAACTTAACAGGGGGCCGACAGCCCCAGCATTTT; CDR3 protein: CATRNLTGGRQPQHF
V gene: TRBV6-1; J gene: TRBJ1-5; clone size: once; D gene: .; CDR3 DNA: TGTGCCACCCACCACCAAGCCGCACAGCCCCAGCATTTT; CDR3 protein: CATHHQAAQPQHF
V gene: TRBV7-8; J gene: TRBJ1-2; clone size: .; D gene: TRBD1; CDR3 DNA: TGTGCCAGCAGCTGGGGACAGACCAACTATGGCTACACCTTC; CDR3 protein: CASSWGQTNYGYTF
V gene: TRBV10-3; J gene: TRBJ1-1; clone size: .; D gene: .; CDR3 DNA: TGTGCCATCACCGGAGGAGGGATAAACACTGAAGCTTTCTTT; CDR3 protein: CAITGGGINTEAFF
V gene: TRBV19; J gene: TRBJ1-2; clone size: .; D gene: .; CDR3 DNA: TGTGCCAGTAGTCCGGGGACGAACTATGGCTACACCTTC; CDR3 protein: CASSPGTNYGYTF